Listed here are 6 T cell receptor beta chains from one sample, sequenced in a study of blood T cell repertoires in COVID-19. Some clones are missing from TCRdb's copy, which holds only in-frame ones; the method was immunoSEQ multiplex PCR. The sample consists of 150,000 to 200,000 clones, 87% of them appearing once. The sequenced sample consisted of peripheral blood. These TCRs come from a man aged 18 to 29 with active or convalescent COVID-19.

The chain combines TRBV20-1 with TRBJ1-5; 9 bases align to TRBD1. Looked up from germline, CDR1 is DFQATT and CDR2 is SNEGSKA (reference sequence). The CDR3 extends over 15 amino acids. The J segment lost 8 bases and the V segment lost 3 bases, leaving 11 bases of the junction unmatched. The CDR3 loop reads CSASLGTGWGKPQHF. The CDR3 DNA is TGCAGTGCTAGTCTGGGGACAGGGTGGGGTAAGCCCCAGCATTTT.

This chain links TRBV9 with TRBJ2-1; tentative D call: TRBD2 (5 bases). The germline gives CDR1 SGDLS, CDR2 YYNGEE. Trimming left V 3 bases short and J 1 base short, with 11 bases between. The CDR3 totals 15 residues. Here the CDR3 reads CASSAPPGSYNEQFF. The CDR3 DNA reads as TGTGCCAGCAGCGCCCCACCGGGATCCTACAATGAGCAGTTCTTC. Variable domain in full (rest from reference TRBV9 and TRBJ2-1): DSGVTQTPKHLITATGQRVTLRCSPRSGDLSVYWYQQSLDQGLQFLIQYYNGEERAKGNILERFSAQQFPDLHSELNLSSLELGDSALYFCASSAPPGSYNEQFFGPGTRLTVL.

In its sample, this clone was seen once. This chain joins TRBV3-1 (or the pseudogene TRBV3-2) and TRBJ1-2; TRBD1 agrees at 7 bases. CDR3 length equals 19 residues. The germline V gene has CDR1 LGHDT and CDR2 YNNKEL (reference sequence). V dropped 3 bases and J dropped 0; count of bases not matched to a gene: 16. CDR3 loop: CASSQARDSLAWANYGYTF. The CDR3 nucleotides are TGTGCCAGCAGCCAGGCCCGGGACAGCCTCGCATGGGCTAACTATGGCTACACCTTC.

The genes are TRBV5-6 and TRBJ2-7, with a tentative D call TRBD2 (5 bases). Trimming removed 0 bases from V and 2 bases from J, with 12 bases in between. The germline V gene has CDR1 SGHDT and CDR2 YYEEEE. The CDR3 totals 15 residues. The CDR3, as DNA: TGTGCCAGCAGCTTGGGGGAGACTAACACCTACGAGCAGTACTTC. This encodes CASSLGETNTYEQYF.

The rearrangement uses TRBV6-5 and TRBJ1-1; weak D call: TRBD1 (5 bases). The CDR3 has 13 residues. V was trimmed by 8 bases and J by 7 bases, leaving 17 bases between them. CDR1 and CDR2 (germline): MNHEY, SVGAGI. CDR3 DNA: TGTGCCAGCTCCCCCGGGGGGACGGGTGAAGCTTTCTTT. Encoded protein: CASSPGGTGEAFF.

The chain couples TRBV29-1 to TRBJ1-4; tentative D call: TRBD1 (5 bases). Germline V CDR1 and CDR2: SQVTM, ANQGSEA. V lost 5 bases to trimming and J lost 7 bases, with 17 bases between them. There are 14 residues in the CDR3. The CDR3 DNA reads TGCAGCGTTTCACAGGTCGAGTCGGGTGAAAAACTGTTTTTT. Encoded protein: CSVSQVESGEKLFF.